A selection of T cell receptor beta chains follows, all from one sample in a study of regulatory T cells in long-lasting Graves disease. TCRdb recomputed calls from the multiplex PCR reads with MiXCR, one row per CDR3 protein. The data show almost 450,000 distinct CDR3 sequences, 16% seen once. The data also belong to a second study, concerning T cells in Graves' hyperthyroidism and ophthalmopathy.

Sequenced material: peripheral blood mononuclear cells (PBMCs), taken at new diagnosis, from a patient treated with antithyroid drugs. Receptors originate from a woman younger than 45 with Graves disease. Each CDR3 is given with its conserved first and last residue. A D gene is named only where the DNA matches it firmly. Clone size, where shown, is once, few, many, or a class for clones that have expanded.

V: TRBV24-1
J: TRBJ1-2
size: .
D: .
DNA: TGTGCCACCAGTGATCGTACCTCTTATGGCTACACCTTC
CDR3: CATSDRTSYGYTF

V: TRBV7-9
J: TRBJ2-7
size: many
D: TRBD2
DNA: TGTGCCAGCAGCCCTAGCGGAATCTCCTACGAGCAGTACTTC
CDR3: CASSPSGISYEQYF

V: TRBV12-3/TRBV12-4
J: TRBJ2-2
size: many
D: .
DNA: TGTGCCAGCAGGTTCGGTGGGGGCACCGGGGAGCTGTTTTTT
CDR3: CASRFGGGTGELFF

V: TRBV12-3/TRBV12-4
J: TRBJ2-1
size: many
D: .
DNA: TGTGCCAGCAGTGGCGTACGTGGCGGGCCGTACAATGAGCAGTTCTTC
CDR3: CASSGVRGGPYNEQFF

V: TRBV6-2/TRBV6-3
J: TRBJ1-4
size: few
D: .
DNA: TGTGCCAGCAGTTACAGAGGGACAACTAATGAAAAACTGTTTTTT
CDR3: CASSYRGTTNEKLFF

V: TRBV2
J: TRBJ1-5
size: many
D: .
DNA: TGTGCCAGCAGTTTTCTTAGGGATAACAATAGCAATCAGCCCCAGCATTTT
CDR3: CASSFLRDNNSNQPQHF

V: TRBV6-5
J: TRBJ2-1
size: many
D: .
DNA: TGTGCCAGCAGTTCCAGCGGCCCCTCCTACAATGAGCAGTTCTTC
CDR3: CASSSSGPSYNEQFF

V: TRBV29-1
J: TRBJ2-1
size: few
D: TRBD2
DNA: TGCAGCGTTGAAAAGAGACTAGCTAACAATGAGCAGTTCTTC
CDR3: CSVEKRLANNEQFF

V: TRBV18
J: TRBJ1-4
size: many
D: TRBD1
DNA: TGTGCCAGCTCATCGGGACAGGTTCGGGAAAAACTGTTTTTT
CDR3: CASSSGQVREKLFF

V: TRBV7-9
J: TRBJ1-1
size: .
D: .
DNA: TGTGCCAGCAGCTTCCGTGGGTCTGGTGAAGCTTTCTTT
CDR3: CASSFRGSGEAFF

V: TRBV3-1
J: TRBJ1-5
size: .
D: .
DNA: TGTGCCAGCAGCCCCGCCCCAGGGTCCAATCAGCCCCAGCATTTT
CDR3: CASSPAPGSNQPQHF